Below are 6 T cell receptor beta chains sequenced from a single sample in a study of shared clonotypes between healthy human individuals. The repertoire was sequenced with immunoSEQ multiplex PCR; TCRdb's copy has only in-frame clones and lacks some. In the table there are 550,000 to 700,000 clones, 73% of which are singletons. Sequenced: memory CD4+ T cells sorted from blood. Subset denoted: CD45RA-negative fraction. All receptors derive from a woman in her 30s in good health.

The chain carries TRBV2 and TRBJ1-3; D remains ambiguous. The CDR3 is made up of 15 amino acids. CDR1 is SNHLY, CDR2 FYNNEI, per germline. Trimming pared 7 bases from V and 0 bases from J, leaving 13 bases between. Here the CDR3 DNA reads TGTGCCAGCACCATTGACCGACTCTCTGGAAACACCATATATTTT. It yields the protein CASTIDRLSGNTIYF.

Turning to this clone: This sample also contains other DNA sequences that code for the same CDR3. The chain recombines TRBV13 with TRBJ2-7; no clear D. The germline gives CDR1 PRHDT, CDR2 FYEKMQ (reference sequence). Trimming left V 5 bases short and J 2 bases short, with 10 bases between. The CDR3 totals 13 residues. CDR3 residues: CASSRTETYEQYF. The CDR3 DNA reads as TGTGCCAGCAGCCGAACTGAGACCTACGAGCAGTACTTC. The complete variable domain, with remaining parts taken from reference TRBV13 and TRBJ2-7, reads AAGVIQSPRHLIKEKRETATLKCYPIPRHDTVYWYQQGPGQDPQFLISFYEKMQSDKGSIPDRFSAQQFSDYHSELNMSSLELGDSALYFCASSRTETYEQYFGPGTRLTVT.

The rearrangement links TRBV6-6 to TRBJ2-5; unclear D gene. The germline V gene has CDR1 MNHNY and CDR2 SVGAGI (reference sequence). V lost 5 bases, J lost 0 bases, and 7 bases lay in between. The CDR3 has 13 residues. CDR3 sequence reads: CASSTVYQETQYF. CDR3 in DNA: TGTGCCAGCAGTACGGTATACCAAGAGACCCAGTACTTC.

V is TRBV5-1 and J is TRBJ1-2, with a weak D call TRBD1 (5 bases). Per the germline V gene, CDR1 is SGHRS and CDR2 is YFSETQ. V was trimmed by 0 bases and J by 6 bases, leaving 9 bases between them. The CDR3 loop spans 13 amino acids. The CDR3 bases are TGCGCCAGCAGCTTGGATTCAGGGAATGGCTACACCTTC. Its translation is CASSLDSGNGYTF. The whole variable domain, remainder taken from reference TRBV5-1 and TRBJ1-2, is KAGVTQTPRYLIKTRGQQVTLSCSPISGHRSVSWYQQTPGQGLQFLFEYFSETQRNKGNFPGRFSGRQFSNSRSEMNVSTLELGDSALYLCASSLDSGNGYTFGSGTRLTVV.

The V call is TRBV7-9, the J call TRBJ2-7; possible D gene TRBD2, 5 bases. CDR1 is SEHNR and CDR2 is FQNEAQ in the germline V gene (reference sequence). The V end lost 5 bases, the J end lost 3 bases, and 14 bases lay between the germline ends. This CDR3 contains 14 residues. This chain's CDR3 is CASSTRAGDYEQYF. CDR3 DNA: TGTGCCAGCAGCACGCGGGCTGGGGACTACGAGCAGTACTTC.

This rearrangement joins TRBV10-1 to TRBJ2-5; perhaps TRBD2 as D (6 bases). The CDR3 is 13 residues long. V was clipped by 6 bases and J by 7 bases, with 15 bases between them. Germline loops: CDR1 WNHNN, CDR2 SYGVQD (reference sequence). This CDR3 reads CASSLGSGGTQYF. The CDR3 nucleotides are TGCGCCAGCAGCCTCGGGAGCGGCGGGACCCAGTACTTC.